This T cell receptor beta chain was captured in a study of beta chain features in type 1 diabetes. Study results and caveats: VDJ junctions in type 1 diabetes patients carried more deletions and fewer insertions. There was a moderate but significant shortening of TCRB CDR3s in all four CD4+ subsets of Type 1 diabetes patients.

Worth noting for this clone: Its target is not known.

Over 95% purity was reached by all sorted populations. Expressed TCRB transcripts got sequenced, as all isolated RNA was reverse transcribed. The assay was immunoSEQ multiplex PCR, and TCRdb's table has in-frame clones only and misses some. The sample carries fewer than 25,000 clones, about 50% recorded once. V lost 2 bases, J lost 2 bases, and 11 bases stayed unmatched. CDR3 size: 18 residues. The V gene's germline CDR1 is SGHAT and CDR2 FQNNGV. The TCR was taken from a man between 18 and 35 years old in good health. The specimen sequenced was stem cell memory CD4+ T cells from blood. J is TRBJ1-4 and V is TRBV11-2; 7 nucleotides line up with TRBD1. The CDR3: CASSLRGGRGITNEKLFF. The CDR3 DNA is TGTGCCAGCAGCTTAAGGGGCGGCAGGGGGATTACTAATGAAAAACTGTTTTTT.